These 3 T cell receptor beta chains originate from one sample sequenced in a study of tumor and adjacent non-tumor tissue in lung cancer. This sample's RNA came from whole unsorted tissue. This non-tumor lung sample came from over 3 cm beyond the tumor edge. Three rounds of nested PCR, following a modified ARM-PCR protocol, produced the TCRbeta library. TCRdb re-called the multiplex PCR reads with MiXCR, one entry per CDR3 protein. The sample gives 100,000 or so distinct CDR3 sequences, less than 75% of which show up once; roughly 18% is in the top ten. The specimen sequenced was distant non-tumor lung tissue. The receptors here all came from a man younger than 40 with non-small cell lung cancer.

This clonotype was detected many times. V gene TRBV12-3 or TRBV12-4 combines with J gene TRBJ1-4; D ambiguous. The length of the CDR3 is 14 residues. Deletions cut 4 bases from V and 10 bases from J, with 16 bases between. The CDR3 sequence is CASSSTVALGKLFF. The CDR3 bases are TGTGCCAGCAGTTCAACAGTGGCTCTGGGAAAACTGTTTTTT.

Concerning this clonotype: A much more abundant neighbour one base away suggests this may be a read error. The gene calls are TRBV4-1 and TRBJ1-1, with D possibly being TRBD1 (6 bases). The CDR3 extends over 17 amino acids. Germline values: CDR1 MGHRA, CDR2 YSYEKL. CDR3 amino acids: CTSSQDGGRTGNTEAFF. For the CDR3, the DNA is TGCACCAGCAGCCAAGATGGGGGCCGCACAGGAAACACTGAAGCTTTCTTT.

This clonotype was found a few times. The rearrangement joins TRBV29-1 to TRBJ2-7; D not certain. V gave up 4 bases and J gave up 0 bases, with 10 bases separating them. The germline gives CDR1 SQVTM, CDR2 ANQGSEA. The length of the CDR3 is 13 residues. CDR3 nucleotide sequence: TGCAGCGTTGCCGGCGGATCCTCCTACGAGCAGTACTTC. It encodes CSVAGGSSYEQYF.